These 25 T cell receptor beta chains were sequenced from one sample in a study of T cells after yellow fever vaccination. TCRdb called the 5' RACE reads again in MiXCR, with one record for every CDR3 protein. The sample lists about 52,000 distinct CDR3 sequences; 6% to 8.5% were seen once. The input for sequencing was CD8+ T cells not binding an NS4B(214-222) dextramer, sorted from PBMCs, taken more than 40 days after the first yellow fever vaccination. Every receptor here comes from a man between 18 and 35 years old who received the YFV17D yellow fever vaccine.

This clonotype was seen more than once but under ten times. The chain joins TRBV20-1 to TRBJ2-1; possible D gene TRBD2, 7 bases. The CDR3 has 13 amino acids. Trimming cost V 3 bases and J 7 bases, with 13 bases left between them. Germline CDR1 and CDR2: DFQATT and SNEGSKA (reference sequence). The CDR3: CSASGGRENEQFF. CDR3 sequence (DNA): TGCAGTGCTAGCGGGGGGCGCGAGAATGAGCAGTTCTTC.

The J gene is TRBJ2-7, the V gene TRBV16; D assignment may be TRBD1 or TRBD2 (6 bases each). Trimming left V 0 bases short and J 3 bases short, with 15 bases between. Germline CDR1 reads KGHSY; CDR2 reads FQNENV. The CDR3 sequence is 16 residues long. CDR3 sequence reads: CASSQSARGPIYEQYF. The DNA for the CDR3 is TGTGCCAGCAGCCAATCAGCCCGGGGGCCTATCTACGAGCAGTACTTC.

This clonotype was seen many times. CDR3 DNA sequence: TGTGCCAGCAGCGAGGAAGACGGGAGTTACAATGAGCAGTTCTTC. It is translated as CASSEEDGSYNEQFF. The chain links TRBV9 to TRBJ2-1; D perhaps matches TRBD2 (6 bases). CDR1 and CDR2 (germline): SGDLS, YYNGEE. Trimming took 3 bases from V and 4 from J, leaving 14 bases between them. This CDR3 has 15 amino acids. Variable domain in full (rest from reference TRBV9 and TRBJ2-1): DSGVTQTPKHLITATGQRVTLRCSPRSGDLSVYWYQQSLDQGLQFLIQYYNGEERAKGNILERFSAQQFPDLHSELNLSSLELGDSALYFCASSEEDGSYNEQFFGPGTRLTVL.

The chain is built from TRBV6-1 and TRBJ1-1; 10 bases match TRBD1. The CDR3 has 14 residues. J gave up 3 bases and V 5 bases, and 3 bases lay outside the gene matches. Germline CDR1 MNHNS, CDR2 SASEGT. The CDR3 bases are TGTGCCAGCAGTCGGGACAGGGGAGACACTGAAGCTTTCTTT. Amino acids: CASSRDRGDTEAFF.

This clonotype was observed many times. The V call is TRBV7-2, the J call TRBJ2-3, with D possibly being TRBD1 (6 bases). CDR3 length: 14 residues. Trimming left V 6 bases short and J 0 bases short, with 10 bases between. Germline V gene sequence: CDR1 SGHTA, CDR2 FQGNSA. In DNA, the CDR3 is TGTGCCAGCAGTCCTACAGGGAGCACAGATACGCAGTATTTT. Its translation is CASSPTGSTDTQYF.

This clonotype is medium-sized within its sample. This chain connects TRBV6-5 to TRBJ2-7; D gene unclear. V lost 1 base and J 3 bases, leaving 10 bases between the germline ends. The germline V gene has CDR1 MNHEY and CDR2 SVGAGI. The CDR3 runs 14 residues. CDR3 protein: CASSYYPRFYEQYF. The CDR3, as DNA: TGTGCCAGCAGTTACTACCCACGCTTCTACGAGCAGTACTTC.

This clonotype was seen many times. The chain recombines TRBV15 with TRBJ2-2; D remains unclear. Deletions cut 3 bases from V and 1 base from J, with 12 bases between. This CDR3 has 16 residues. Germline assignment: CDR1 LNHNV and CDR2 YYDKDF (reference sequence). The CDR3 here is CATSSPGTVNTGELFF. CDR3 bases: TGTGCCACCAGCAGTCCCGGAACAGTGAACACCGGGGAGCTGTTTTTT.

In this sample, this clonotype turned up many times. V is TRBV12-3 or TRBV12-4 and J is TRBJ1-5; D might be TRBD1 (5 bases). The CDR3 has 16 residues. V lost 2 bases and J 2 bases, leaving 13 bases between the germline ends. The CDR3 region is CASSLSGRGRNQPQHF. CDR3 coding DNA: TGTGCCAGCAGTTTATCGGGACGTGGCCGCAATCAGCCCCAGCATTTT.

The chain's CDR3 is CASSYRVSFIRYGYTF. CDR3 coding DNA: TGTGCCAGCAGTTACCGGGTCTCCTTCATTCGATATGGCTACACCTTC. The chain is built from TRBV6-2 or TRBV6-3 and TRBJ1-2, with D unresolved. Per germline, CDR1 MNHEY and CDR2 SVGEGT. CDR3 size: 16 residues. V lost 2 bases, J lost 5 bases, and 18 bases lay in between.

V is TRBV7-9 and J is TRBJ2-7, with D unclear. The V gene's germline CDR1 is SEHNR and CDR2 FQNEAQ (reference sequence). The CDR3 has 12 amino acids. V was cut by 6 bases and J by 4 bases, with 10 bases left in between. CDR3 amino acids: CASSPTTYEQYF. CDR3 coding DNA: TGTGCCAGCAGTCCGACAACTTACGAGCAGTACTTC. The variable domain in full, with the rest retrieved from reference TRBV7-9 and TRBJ2-7, is DTGVSQNPRHKITKRGQNVTFRCDPISEHNRLYWYRQTLGQGPEFLTYFQNEAQLEKSRLLSDRFSAERPKGSFSTLEIQRTEQGDSAMYLCASSPTTYEQYFGPGTRLTVT.

In its sample, this clonotype was seen many times. The genes are TRBV12-3 or TRBV12-4 and TRBJ2-3; D is possibly TRBD2 (6 bases). CDR3 length equals 16 residues. V lost 3 bases to trimming and J lost 5 bases, with 18 bases between them. The CDR3 is CASSFPPGDSGDTQYF. CDR3 in DNA: TGTGCCAGCAGTTTTCCCCCGGGGGATAGTGGAGATACGCAGTATTTT.

This clonotype was recorded many times. The chain combines TRBV29-1 with TRBJ2-1, with D possibly called TRBD1 or TRBD2 (7 bases each). The CDR3 totals 13 residues. Germline V gene data show CDR1 as SQVTM and CDR2 as ANQGSEA. V was pared by 6 bases and J by 8 bases, with 17 bases between. The DNA of the CDR3 is TGCAGCGTCTGGGGGCAGGGGGGGGATGAGCAGTTCTTC. Translation gives CSVWGQGGDEQFF.

The chain carries TRBV27 and TRBJ2-7; 9 nucleotides match TRBD1. The CDR3 is made up of 15 amino acids. J was trimmed by 6 bases and V by 6 bases; bases with no gene match: 12. Germline values: CDR1 MNHEY, CDR2 SMNVEV (reference sequence). CDR3 DNA: TGTGCCAGCAGATCTATGGGACAGGGATTGGGCGAGCAGTACTTC. It is translated as CASRSMGQGLGEQYF.

This clonotype was seen only a few times. The genes are TRBV6-5 and TRBJ1-5; 8 nucleotides agree with TRBD1. Trimming took 5 bases from V and 5 from J; bases not matched to a gene: 14. This CDR3 has 17 residues. The germline CDR1 and CDR2 sequences are MNHEY and SVGAGI. The CDR3: CASSTPRQGLSDQPQHF. CDR3 sequence (DNA): TGTGCCAGCAGTACCCCTCGACAGGGGCTTTCGGATCAGCCCCAGCATTTT.

The chain combines TRBV5-5 with TRBJ2-6, with TRBD2 matching 7 bases. This CDR3 comprises 17 residues. In germline, CDR1 is SGHKS, CDR2 YYEKEE (reference sequence). Trimming cost V 1 base and J 0 bases; bases outside gene matches: 4. CDR3 nucleotide sequence: TGTGCCAGCAGCTTGTTCGGGGGGATCTCTGGGGCCAACGTCCTGACTTTC. Its protein product is CASSLFGGISGANVLTF. The whole variable domain, remainder taken from reference TRBV5-5 and TRBJ2-6, is DAGVTQSPTHLIKTRGQQVTLRCSPISGHKSVSWYQQVLGQGPQFIFQYYEKEERGRGNFPDRFSARQFPNYSSELNVNALLLGDSALYLCASSLFGGISGANVLTFGAGSRLTVL.

Many counts were recorded for this clonotype. The chain combines TRBV11-2 with TRBJ2-1; D is perhaps TRBD1 (5 bases). The germline V and J ends were trimmed by 2 bases and 2 bases, with 13 bases remaining between them. The CDR3 is 16 amino acids. Germline CDR1 SGHAT, CDR2 FQNNGV. The CDR3 reads CASSLYGRVPYNEQFF. The CDR3 nucleotides read TGTGCCAGCAGCTTATACGGCAGGGTACCCTACAATGAGCAGTTCTTC.

This clonotype was recorded a few times. The J gene is TRBJ2-2, the V gene TRBV4-3, with no clear D. Looked up from germline, CDR1 is LGHNA and CDR2 is YSLEER. This CDR3 comprises 13 residues. The V end lost 3 bases, the J end lost 6 bases, and 8 bases lay between the germline ends. CDR3 nucleotides: TGCGCCAGCAGCCATTCTTGGTCCGGGGAGCTGTTTTTT. Residues: CASSHSWSGELFF.

The chain links TRBV7-9 to TRBJ1-2; unclear D gene. The CDR3 sequence is 14 residues long. The ends were cut back, 1 base at V and 5 bases at J, with 11 bases in the middle. Germline CDR1 is SEHNR and CDR2 is FQNEAQ (reference sequence). Written as DNA, the CDR3 is TGTGCCAGCAGCTTAGGGGCGGGGTTATATGGCTACACCTTC. Translation gives CASSLGAGLYGYTF.

As DNA, the CDR3 is TGTGCCAGCAGCCCCCTAGCGGGGGGGAACGGAGCAACAGATACGCAGTATTTT. Translated: CASSPLAGGNGATDTQYF. This sequence joins TRBV4-2 and TRBJ2-3, with 12 bases aligning to TRBD2. V was clipped by 4 bases and J by 3 bases; unmatched bases: 11. Germline V gives CDR1 LGHNA, CDR2 YNFKEQ. This CDR3 comprises 18 residues.

This clonotype was counted a single time. Compared with germline, one end of the junction differs, possibly owing to a read error. The V gene is TRBV12-3 or TRBV12-4, the J gene TRBJ1-5, with D possibly matching TRBD1 (6 bases). This CDR3 has 19 amino acids. The CDR3 nucleotides read TGTGCCAGCTGTTTAAGGGGGGGCGATTGGGGCTATAGCAATCAGCCCCAGCATTTT. Translated, it gives CASCLRGGDWGYSNQPQHF.

The CDR3 DNA reads TGTGCCAGCAGCTCCGGACAGGGGGTTGCAGAGACCCAGTACTTC. Its protein product is CASSSGQGVAETQYF. The V and J genes are TRBV7-9 and TRBJ2-5; TRBD1 matches 10 bases. The CDR3 contains 15 residues. CDR1 is SEHNR and CDR2 is FQNEAQ in the germline V gene (reference sequence). The junction had 6 bases not matched to a gene; V was cut back by 4 bases and J by 4 bases.

This clonotype was seen many times. The genes are TRBV28 and TRBJ2-3, with TRBD1 matching over 10 bases. Germline V gives CDR1 MDHEN, CDR2 SYDVKM. The CDR3 totals 14 residues. The trim removed 8 bases at V and 5 bases at J, leaving 7 bases unmatched. The chain's CDR3 is CASHRDRGLDTQYF. In DNA, the CDR3 is TGTGCCAGCCACCGGGACAGGGGATTAGATACGCAGTATTTT.

This clonotype turned up a few times. The V and J genes are TRBV15 and TRBJ2-3; D is uncertain. This CDR3 comprises 13 residues. V was pared by 8 bases and J by 2 bases, with 11 bases between. The V gene's germline CDR1 is LNHNV and CDR2 YYDKDF (reference sequence). The CDR3: CATHPRDTDTQYF. For the CDR3, the DNA is TGTGCCACCCATCCTAGGGACACAGATACGCAGTATTTT.

The table lists this clonotype with many counts. The DNA for the CDR3 is TGCGCCAGCAGCCAAGATCCGGTACAGGGTGGACAGCCCCAGCATTTT. It translates to CASSQDPVQGGQPQHF. The chain couples TRBV4-3 to TRBJ1-5; D perhaps matches TRBD1 (6 bases). CDR1 LGHNA and CDR2 YSLEER come from the germline V gene. There are 16 residues in the CDR3. V was shortened by 0 bases and J by 7 bases, with 16 bases between the two germline ends.

The gene calls are TRBV6-1 and TRBJ2-7; possible D gene TRBD1, 5 bases. Germline values: CDR1 MNHNS, CDR2 SASEGT. This CDR3 spans 16 amino acids. Trimming removed 6 bases from V and 3 bases from J, with 21 bases in between. The CDR3 spells CASSPILIGALYEQYV. Here the CDR3 DNA reads TGTGCCAGCAGCCCCATCTTAATAGGGGCCCTCTACGAGCAGTACGTC.